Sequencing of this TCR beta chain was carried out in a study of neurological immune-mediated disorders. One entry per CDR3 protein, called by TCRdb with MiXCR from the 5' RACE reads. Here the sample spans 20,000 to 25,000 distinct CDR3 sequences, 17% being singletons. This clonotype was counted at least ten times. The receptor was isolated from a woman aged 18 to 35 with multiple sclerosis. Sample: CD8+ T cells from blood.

CDR3 DNA sequence: TGTGCCAGCAGAGATGGGGCTTTTGCCGAGCAGTACGTC. Translating gives CASRDGAFAEQYV. The chain uses TRBV11-2 and TRBJ2-7; a possible D gene is TRBD1 (5 bases). Trimming cost V 6 bases and J 6 bases, with 15 bases left between them. CDR1 and CDR2 from the germline V gene are SGHAT and FQNNGV. This CDR3 comprises 13 residues.